This is a list of T cell receptor beta chains from one sample in a study of cytomegalovirus exposure and HLA in healthy donors. The table came from immunoSEQ multiplex PCR; TCRdb's copy has only in-frame clones and leaves some out. The sample contains around 140,000 clones, about two thirds of which appear only once. Sequenced input: PBMCs. These TCRs come from a woman aged 40-49 years in good health and CMV-seronegative. Both conserved end residues are part of each CDR3. Fields, in order: D gene, J gene, clone size, V gene, CDR3 protein, CDR3 DNA. A D gene is named only where the DNA matches it firmly. Only part of the rows carry a size: once, few, many, or a class if the clone is expanded.

d_gene: TRBD2
j_gene: TRBJ2-5
abundance: NA
v_gene: TRBV2
CDR3aa: CASSSGGGPRETQYF
CDR3nt: TGTGCCAGCAGTTCCGGGGGGGGGCCGCGGGAGACCCAGTACTTC

d_gene: NA
j_gene: TRBJ2-7
abundance: NA
v_gene: TRBV5-4
CDR3aa: CASSFLGVGPYEQYF
CDR3nt: TGTGCCAGCAGCTTTCTCGGGGTTGGCCCCTACGAGCAGTACTTC

d_gene: NA
j_gene: TRBJ2-2
abundance: NA
v_gene: TRBV7-2
CDR3aa: CASSLAGWGELFF
CDR3nt: TGTGCCAGCAGCTTAGCGGGCTGGGGGGAGCTGTTTTTT

d_gene: NA
j_gene: TRBJ2-2
abundance: NA
v_gene: TRBV9
CDR3aa: CASSVVQGNTGELFF
CDR3nt: TGTGCCAGCAGCGTAGTACAGGGGAACACCGGGGAGCTGTTTTTT

d_gene: NA
j_gene: TRBJ1-2
abundance: NA
v_gene: TRBV7-6
CDR3aa: CASSPNNRVYGYTF
CDR3nt: TGTGCCAGCAGCCCTAATAACCGTGTATATGGCTACACCTTC

d_gene: TRBD2
j_gene: TRBJ2-2
abundance: few
v_gene: TRBV7-3
CDR3aa: CASSPGGENTGELFF
CDR3nt: TGTGCCAGCAGTCCCGGGGGGGAAAACACCGGGGAGCTGTTTTTT

d_gene: TRBD1
j_gene: TRBJ2-7
abundance: NA
v_gene: TRBV13
CDR3aa: CASSLTGGGLEQYF
CDR3nt: TGTGCCAGCAGCTTGACAGGGGGGGGCCTCGAGCAGTACTTC

d_gene: TRBD1
j_gene: TRBJ2-3
abundance: NA
v_gene: TRBV28
CDR3aa: CATSPTRGRTDTQYF
CDR3nt: TGTGCCACCTCTCCCACCAGGGGGCGTACAGATACGCAGTATTTT

d_gene: TRBD1
j_gene: TRBJ1-5
abundance: NA
v_gene: TRBV6-1
CDR3aa: CASSDRGQPQHF
CDR3nt: TGTGCCAGCAGCGACAGGGGGCAGCCCCAGCATTTT

d_gene: NA
j_gene: TRBJ1-3
abundance: NA
v_gene: TRBV29-1
CDR3aa: CSVGGYGGNSGNTIYF
CDR3nt: TGCAGCGTGGGAGGTTACGGAGGGAACTCTGGAAACACCATATATTTT

d_gene: NA
j_gene: TRBJ2-3
abundance: once
v_gene: TRBV7-9
CDR3aa: CSSSSGRNTQYF
CDR3nt: TGTTCCAGCAGCTCCGGTCGAAATACGCAGTATTTT

d_gene: TRBD1
j_gene: TRBJ2-3
abundance: NA
v_gene: TRBV7-3
CDR3aa: CASSRDSRTDTQYF
CDR3nt: TGTGCCAGCAGCAGGGACAGCCGCACAGATACGCAGTATTTT

d_gene: TRBD1
j_gene: TRBJ2-2
abundance: NA
v_gene: TRBV7-2
CDR3aa: CASSPGTGEGGELFF
CDR3nt: TGTGCCAGCAGCCCGGGGACAGGGGAGGGCGGGGAGCTGTTTTTT

d_gene: TRBD1
j_gene: TRBJ1-5
abundance: NA
v_gene: TRBV7-2
CDR3aa: CASSRQGSSNQPQHF
CDR3nt: TGTGCCAGCAGTCGACAGGGGAGCAGCAATCAGCCCCAGCATTTT

d_gene: TRBD1
j_gene: TRBJ2-1
abundance: NA
v_gene: TRBV11-1
CDR3aa: CASSPDRGSEQFF
CDR3nt: TGTGCCAGCAGCCCTGACAGGGGCAGTGAGCAGTTCTTC

d_gene: TRBD2
j_gene: TRBJ2-1
abundance: NA
v_gene: TRBV30
CDR3aa: CAWSDFSRGYNEQFF
CDR3nt: TGTGCCTGGAGTGACTTCTCGCGGGGGTACAATGAGCAGTTCTTC

d_gene: NA
j_gene: TRBJ1-3
abundance: NA
v_gene: TRBV5-6
CDR3aa: CASSLSAGIPGNTIYF
CDR3nt: TGTGCCAGCAGCCTTTCAGCGGGGATTCCTGGAAACACCATATATTTT

d_gene: TRBD2
j_gene: TRBJ2-3
abundance: NA
v_gene: TRBV6-6
CDR3aa: CASSSRGSTDTQYF
CDR3nt: TGTGCCAGCAGTTCGCGGGGGAGCACAGATACGCAGTATTTT

d_gene: NA
j_gene: TRBJ2-7
abundance: NA
v_gene: TRBV30
CDR3aa: CACSGTIYEQYF
CDR3nt: TGTGCCTGTTCCGGGACAATCTACGAGCAGTACTTC

d_gene: NA
j_gene: TRBJ2-7
abundance: NA
v_gene: TRBV7-9
CDR3aa: CSSGLKPYEQYF
CDR3nt: TGTTCCAGCGGACTAAAGCCCTACGAGCAGTACTTC

d_gene: NA
j_gene: TRBJ1-1
abundance: few
v_gene: TRBV6-5
CDR3aa: CASSMRSRAEAFF
CDR3nt: TGTGCCAGCAGTATGAGGTCCCGGGCTGAAGCTTTCTTT

d_gene: TRBD1
j_gene: TRBJ2-2
abundance: once
v_gene: TRBV6-5
CDR3aa: CASELTGGGTGELFF
CDR3nt: TGTGCCAGCGAACTGACAGGGGGAGGCACCGGGGAGCTGTTTTTT

d_gene: NA
j_gene: TRBJ2-5
abundance: NA
v_gene: TRBV7-3
CDR3aa: CASSLNPGGWETQYF
CDR3nt: TGTGCCAGCAGTTTAAATCCGGGGGGCTGGGAGACCCAGTACTTC

d_gene: NA
j_gene: TRBJ2-7
abundance: NA
v_gene: TRBV13
CDR3aa: CASSHDRPTYEQYF
CDR3nt: TGTGCCAGCAGCCACGACAGGCCCACCTACGAGCAGTACTTC

d_gene: TRBD2
j_gene: TRBJ2-3
abundance: few
v_gene: TRBV9
CDR3aa: CASSVGSSGGEDTQYF
CDR3nt: TGTGCCAGCAGCGTAGGCTCTAGCGGGGGGGAAGATACGCAGTATTTT

d_gene: NA
j_gene: TRBJ2-7
abundance: few
v_gene: TRBV19
CDR3aa: CASSRPRGVDYEQYF
CDR3nt: TGTGCCAGTAGTAGACCCAGGGGCGTTGACTACGAGCAGTACTTC

d_gene: NA
j_gene: TRBJ1-2
abundance: NA
v_gene: TRBV30
CDR3aa: CAWSLKRQALGYTF
CDR3nt: TGTGCCTGGAGCCTGAAGAGACAGGCGCTTGGCTACACCTTC

d_gene: NA
j_gene: TRBJ1-4
abundance: NA
v_gene: TRBV4-1
CDR3aa: CASSHPREANEKLFF
CDR3nt: TGCGCCAGCAGCCACCCCAGGGAGGCCAATGAAAAACTGTTTTTT

d_gene: TRBD1
j_gene: TRBJ1-2
abundance: NA
v_gene: TRBV7-2
CDR3aa: CASSLTADRELDYGYTF
CDR3nt: TGTGCCAGCAGCTTAACCGCGGACAGGGAATTGGACTATGGCTACACCTTC

d_gene: NA
j_gene: TRBJ1-4
abundance: NA
v_gene: TRBV19
CDR3aa: CASSITARTGSEKLFF
CDR3nt: TGTGCCAGTAGTATAACAGCCCGGACGGGGTCTGAAAAACTGTTTTTT

d_gene: NA
j_gene: TRBJ2-3
abundance: large
v_gene: TRBV6-1
CDR3aa: CASSEAQGAPDTQYF
CDR3nt: TGTGCCAGCAGTGAAGCGCAGGGCGCTCCAGATACGCAGTATTTT

d_gene: NA
j_gene: TRBJ2-3
abundance: NA
v_gene: TRBV7-9
CDR3aa: CASTLIGVGTDTQYF
CDR3nt: TGTGCCAGCACCTTGATAGGGGTCGGCACAGATACGCAGTATTTT

d_gene: NA
j_gene: TRBJ1-2
abundance: few
v_gene: TRBV6-6
CDR3aa: CASSTGTKTNYGYTF
CDR3nt: TGTGCCAGCAGTACAGGGACGAAAACTAACTATGGCTACACCTTC

d_gene: NA
j_gene: TRBJ1-2
abundance: NA
v_gene: TRBV30
CDR3aa: CAWSVYARRRSNYGYTF
CDR3nt: TGTGCCTGGAGTGTATACGCCCGCAGACGGAGTAACTATGGCTACACCTTC

d_gene: NA
j_gene: TRBJ2-7
abundance: NA
v_gene: TRBV28
CDR3aa: CASQGPAGYEQYF
CDR3nt: TGTGCCAGCCAGGGGCCCGCGGGCTACGAGCAGTACTTC

d_gene: NA
j_gene: TRBJ1-1
abundance: NA
v_gene: TRBV5-5
CDR3aa: CASSVQGIRNTEAFF
CDR3nt: TGTGCCAGCAGCGTACAGGGAATCAGGAACACTGAAGCTTTCTTT

d_gene: NA
j_gene: TRBJ1-2
abundance: NA
v_gene: TRBV9
CDR3aa: CASSPAAGIYGYTF
CDR3nt: TGTGCCAGCAGCCCGGCGGCAGGGATCTATGGCTACACCTTC

d_gene: NA
j_gene: TRBJ1-4
abundance: NA
v_gene: TRBV30
CDR3aa: CAWSVGGAEKLFF
CDR3nt: TGTGCCTGGAGTGTAGGGGGTGCGGAAAAACTGTTTTTT

d_gene: NA
j_gene: TRBJ1-5
abundance: NA
v_gene: TRBV19
CDR3aa: CASSMPLYAGTQYNQPQHF
CDR3nt: TGTGCCAGTAGTATGCCCCTATACGCCGGGACACAGTACAATCAGCCCCAGCATTTT

d_gene: NA
j_gene: TRBJ2-7
abundance: NA
v_gene: TRBV7-2
CDR3aa: CASSRTTQGSYEQYF
CDR3nt: TGTGCCAGCAGTCGTACAACACAGGGTTCCTACGAGCAGTACTTC

d_gene: NA
j_gene: TRBJ2-3
abundance: NA
v_gene: TRBV5-4
CDR3aa: CASSLPNRGTDTQYF
CDR3nt: TGTGCCAGCAGCTTGCCCAATCGAGGGACAGATACGCAGTATTTT

d_gene: TRBD2
j_gene: TRBJ2-7
abundance: NA
v_gene: TRBV6-5
CDR3aa: CASSLAGATYEQYF
CDR3nt: TGTGCCAGCAGTCTAGCGGGGGCCACCTACGAGCAGTACTTC

d_gene: NA
j_gene: TRBJ1-4
abundance: NA
v_gene: TRBV30
CDR3aa: CAWSVQSVFTTNEKLFF
CDR3nt: TGTGCCTGGAGTGTACAATCTGTTTTTACAACTAATGAAAAACTGTTTTTT

d_gene: NA
j_gene: TRBJ2-5
abundance: NA
v_gene: TRBV6-6
CDR3aa: CASSSGAAETQYF
CDR3nt: TGTGCCAGCAGCTCAGGGGCGGCAGAGACCCAGTACTTC

d_gene: TRBD1
j_gene: TRBJ1-6
abundance: few
v_gene: TRBV19
CDR3aa: CASSISGTGGPNSPLHF
CDR3nt: TGTGCCAGTAGTATCTCCGGGACAGGGGGACCTAATTCACCCCTCCACTTT

d_gene: TRBD1
j_gene: TRBJ2-1
abundance: NA
v_gene: TRBV19
CDR3aa: CASSPRQGMYNEQFF
CDR3nt: TGTGCCAGTAGTCCGCGACAGGGAATGTACAATGAGCAGTTCTTC

d_gene: NA
j_gene: TRBJ2-7
abundance: NA
v_gene: TRBV5-6
CDR3aa: CASSFGGDHSYEQYF
CDR3nt: TGTGCCAGCAGCTTCGGAGGGGATCACTCCTACGAGCAGTACTTC

d_gene: TRBD1
j_gene: TRBJ1-5
abundance: NA
v_gene: TRBV28
CDR3aa: CASTPRGQVNQPQHF
CDR3nt: TGTGCCAGCACTCCACGGGGACAGGTCAATCAGCCCCAGCATTTT

d_gene: NA
j_gene: TRBJ2-2
abundance: NA
v_gene: TRBV30
CDR3aa: CAWSTGLNTGELFF
CDR3nt: TGTGCCTGGAGTACGGGACTTAACACCGGGGAGCTGTTTTTT

d_gene: NA
j_gene: TRBJ2-6
abundance: NA
v_gene: TRBV21-1
CDR3aa: CASSAAGTGFFKALSGANVLTF
CDR3nt: TGTGCCAGCAGCGCCGCCGGGACAGGATTTTTTAAGGCTCTCTCTGGGGCCAACGTCCTGACTTTC

d_gene: TRBD1
j_gene: TRBJ2-1
abundance: NA
v_gene: TRBV9
CDR3aa: CASSASGTAYNEQFF
CDR3nt: TGTGCCAGCAGCGCCTCCGGGACAGCTTACAATGAGCAGTTCTTC